This T cell receptor beta chain was obtained from a study of shared clonotypes between healthy human individuals. The authors distributed each subset's genomic DNA evenly over several immunoSEQ plates. The assay was immunoSEQ multiplex PCR, and TCRdb's table has in-frame clones only and misses some. The table includes some 2,400,000 clones, around 95% detected once. Sample: naive CD4+ T cells sorted from blood. Subset indicated: CD45RA+ positively selected. The TCR was taken from a man aged 18 to 30 in good health.

The CDR3 DNA reads TGTGCCAGCTCTCTGACAGGGTCAGGAGATACGCAGTATTTT. Translation gives CASSLTGSGDTQYF. V gene TRBV18 combines with J gene TRBJ2-3, with 7 bases matching TRBD1. The V segment lost 6 bases and the J segment 5 bases; nucleotides outside the gene matches: 8. The length of the CDR3 is 14 residues. In germline, CDR1 is KGHSH, CDR2 LQKENI.